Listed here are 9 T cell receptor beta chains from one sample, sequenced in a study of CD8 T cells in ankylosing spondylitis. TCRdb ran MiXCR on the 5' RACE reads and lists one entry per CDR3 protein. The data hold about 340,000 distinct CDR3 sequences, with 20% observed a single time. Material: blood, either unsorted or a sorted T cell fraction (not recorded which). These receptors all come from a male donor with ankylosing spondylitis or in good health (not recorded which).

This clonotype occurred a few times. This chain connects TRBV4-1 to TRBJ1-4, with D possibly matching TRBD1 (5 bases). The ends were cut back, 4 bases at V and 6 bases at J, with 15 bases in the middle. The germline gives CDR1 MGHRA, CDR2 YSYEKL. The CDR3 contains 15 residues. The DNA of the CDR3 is TGCGCCAGCAGCCCGCGACAGCGATCCGATGAAAAACTGTTTTTT. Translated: CASSPRQRSDEKLFF.

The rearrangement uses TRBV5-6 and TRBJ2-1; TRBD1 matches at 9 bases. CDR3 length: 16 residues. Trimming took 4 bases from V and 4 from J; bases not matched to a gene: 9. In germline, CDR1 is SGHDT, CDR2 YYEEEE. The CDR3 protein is CASSLGQGGRYNEQFF. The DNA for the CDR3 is TGTGCCAGCAGCCTGGGACAGGGAGGACGTTACAATGAGCAGTTCTTC.

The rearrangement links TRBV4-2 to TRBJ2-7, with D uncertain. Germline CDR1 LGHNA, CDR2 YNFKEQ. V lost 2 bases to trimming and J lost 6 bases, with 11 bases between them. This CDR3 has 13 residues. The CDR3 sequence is CASSQQGTREQYF. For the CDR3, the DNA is TGTGCCAGCAGCCAACAAGGCACTCGCGAGCAGTACTTC.

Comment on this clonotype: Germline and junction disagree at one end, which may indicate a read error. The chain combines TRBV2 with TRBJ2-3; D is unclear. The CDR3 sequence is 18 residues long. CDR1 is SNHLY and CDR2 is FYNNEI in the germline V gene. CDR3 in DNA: TGTACCAGCAGTTTAGGTAGAGGTCCTCTTACTAGCACAGATACGCAGTATTTT. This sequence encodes CTSSLGRGPLTSTDTQYF.

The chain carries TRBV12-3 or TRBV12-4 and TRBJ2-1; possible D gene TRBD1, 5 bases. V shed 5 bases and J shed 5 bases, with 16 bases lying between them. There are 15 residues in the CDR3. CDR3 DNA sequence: TGTGCCAGCAGTCTCCTCAGGGTAGCCGACAATGAGCAGTTCTTC. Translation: CASSLLRVADNEQFF.

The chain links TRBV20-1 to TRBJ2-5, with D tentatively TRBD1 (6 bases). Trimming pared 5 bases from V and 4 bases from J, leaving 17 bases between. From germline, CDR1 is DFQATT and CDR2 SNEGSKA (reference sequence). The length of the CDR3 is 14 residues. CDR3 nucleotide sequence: TGCAGTGCTTCGGACAGTTTGCGTACAGAGACCCAGTACTTC. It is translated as CSASDSLRTETQYF.

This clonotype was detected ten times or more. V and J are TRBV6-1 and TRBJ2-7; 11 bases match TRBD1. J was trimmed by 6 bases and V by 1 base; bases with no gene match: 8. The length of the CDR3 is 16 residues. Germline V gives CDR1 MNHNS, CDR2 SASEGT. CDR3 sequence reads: CASSEGTGGENGEQYF. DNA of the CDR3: TGTGCCAGCAGTGAAGGGACAGGGGGCGAGAACGGCGAGCAGTACTTC.

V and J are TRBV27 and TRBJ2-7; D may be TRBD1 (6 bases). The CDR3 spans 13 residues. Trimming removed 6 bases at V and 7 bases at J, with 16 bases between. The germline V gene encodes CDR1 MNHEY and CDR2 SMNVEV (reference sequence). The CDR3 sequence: CASSGPGQGEQYF. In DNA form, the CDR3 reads TGTGCCAGCAGCGGACCGGGACAAGGAGAGCAGTACTTC.

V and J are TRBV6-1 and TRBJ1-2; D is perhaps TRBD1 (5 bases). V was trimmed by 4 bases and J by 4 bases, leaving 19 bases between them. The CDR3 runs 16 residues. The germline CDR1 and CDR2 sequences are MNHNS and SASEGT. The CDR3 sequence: CASSGWTGTDIYGYTF. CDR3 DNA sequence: TGTGCCAGCAGTGGATGGACCGGGACGGACATCTATGGCTACACCTTC.